The clone carrying this TCR beta chain was recorded at least ten times. The germline V gene has CDR1 MNHNS and CDR2 SASEGT. Trimming shortened V by 6 bases and J by 3 bases, and 18 bases separated the two germline ends. This CDR3 spans 15 amino acids. This sample is part of a study of T-cell reconstitution after alpha-beta-depleted transplantation in children. Using unique molecular identifiers, the investigators prepared the TCRbeta library. From the PCR reads, TCRdb called clonotypes with MiXCR, one entry per CDR3 protein. The sample carries about 91,000 distinct CDR3 sequences, 7% to 10% recorded once.

This chain joins TRBV6-1 and TRBJ2-7; D is tentatively TRBD1 or TRBD2 (6 bases each). Sample: PBMCs from the stem cell graft donor, taken from the stem cell graft. The receptor was isolated from a human donor who donated a stem cell graft to a child with congenital amegakaryocytic thrombocytopenia. CDR3 loop: CASRDREGGLYEQYF. The CDR3, as DNA: TGTGCCAGCAGGGACCGAGAAGGGGGACTCTACGAGCAGTACTTC.